These 13 T cell receptor beta chains were sequenced from one sample in a study of beta chain features in type 1 diabetes (dated by TCRdb to the late 2010s). Results the study describes overall, beyond this receptor: A moderate but significant shortening of TCRB CDR3 length was observed in type 1 diabetes patients in all four CD4+ subsets.

No antigen has been identified for these receptors. The method behind the library was the immunoSEQ multiplex PCR assay. The High Capacity cDNA Reverse Transcription Kit was used to reverse transcribe all of the isolated RNA, meaning that expressed TCRB transcripts were what got sequenced. In TCRdb, the immuneACCESS table is reduced to in-frame sequences with V and J assigned. These tables do not hold every clone; where another copy was compared, an unresolved V gene accounts for under half, and the others remain unexplained. The sample table lists under 130,000 clones, approximately 30% of them with a count of one. Clones ranked in the top ten supply 0.5% to 0.6% of the sample. Sequencing was done on a sample of central memory CD4+ T cells from blood. The receptors here all came from a woman aged 18-35 years with type 1 diabetes.

The table lists this clone with a few counts. This sequence joins TRBV25-1 and TRBJ1-4, with a weak D call TRBD1 (5 bases). Deletions cut 0 bases from V and 7 bases from J, with 12 bases between. Germline V CDR1 and CDR2: MGHDK, SYGVNS. CDR3 length equals 15 residues. The CDR3: CASSEYRGESEKLFF. The CDR3, as DNA: TGTGCCAGCAGTGAATATCGGGGGGAAAGTGAAAAACTGTTTTTT.

This rearrangement joins TRBV2 to TRBJ1-5, with 7 nucleotides matching TRBD1. The CDR3 runs 14 residues. Germline-derived CDR1 and CDR2 are SNHLY and FYNNEI. V gave up 8 bases and J gave up 6 bases; unmatched junction bases: 10. The CDR3 DNA sequence: TGTGCCAGCGGGGAACAGGGGTTTCGTCAGCCCCAGCATTTT. It codes for CASGEQGFRQPQHF.

The sample holds a few counts of this clone. The V and J genes are TRBV5-6 and TRBJ2-3; 7 positions match TRBD2. V lost 7 bases, J lost 4 bases, and 6 bases stayed unmatched. The germline V gene encodes CDR1 SGHDT and CDR2 YYEEEE. The CDR3 runs 13 residues. CDR3 nucleotides: TGTGCCAGCGCTTTTGCGGGAGCAGATACGCAGTATTTT. It encodes CASAFAGADTQYF.

The chain joins TRBV6-1 to TRBJ1-1; the match to TRBD1 covers 8 bases. Germline values: CDR1 MNHNS, CDR2 SASEGT. The V gene end was trimmed by 6 bases and the J gene end by 1 base; junction bases not matched to a gene: 7. This CDR3 comprises 15 residues. The CDR3 loop reads CASRADRGTNTEAFF. The CDR3 nucleotides are TGTGCCAGCAGAGCCGACAGGGGTACGAACACTGAAGCTTTCTTT.

A few counts support this clone. The chain carries TRBV7-2 and TRBJ2-1; D is unclear. The length of the CDR3 is 14 residues. Trimming left V 5 bases short and J 0 bases short, with 8 bases between. Per the germline V gene, CDR1 is SGHTA and CDR2 is FQGNSA. The CDR3: CASSPDTSYNEQFF. The CDR3 DNA sequence: TGTGCCAGCAGCCCCGACACCTCCTACAATGAGCAGTTCTTC.

The chain couples TRBV5-4 to TRBJ2-5; 11 bases are a match to TRBD2. With 3 bases clipped from V and 5 bases from J, the junction kept 6 bases outside the gene matches. The CDR3 is 15 amino acids. Germline lookup yields CDR1 SGHNT and CDR2 YYREEE (reference sequence). The CDR3 DNA follows: TGTGCCAGCAGCTCCCGACTAGCGGGGACGGAGACCCAGTACTTC. Protein product: CASSSRLAGTETQYF.

This clone has just a few counts. V gene TRBV5-1 combines with J gene TRBJ2-5; 7 bases match TRBD1. Germline V CDR1 and CDR2: SGHRS, YFSETQ. V shed 1 base, J shed 4 bases, and the junction held 7 bases outside the gene matches. This CDR3 has 15 residues. DNA for the CDR3: TGCGCCAGCAGCTTGCTGACAGGGAAGGGAGAGACCCAGTACTTC. Its translation: CASSLLTGKGETQYF. Full variable domain (remainder filled in from reference TRBV5-1 and TRBJ2-5): KAGVTQTPRYLIKTRGQQVTLSCSPISGHRSVSWYQQTPGQGLQFLFEYFSETQRNKGNFPGRFSGRQFSNSRSEMNVSTLELGDSALYLCASSLLTGKGETQYFGPGTRLLVL.

J is TRBJ1-5 and V is TRBV27; TRBD1 matches 9 bases. Germline V gene data show CDR1 as MNHEY and CDR2 as SMNVEV (reference sequence). J gave up 5 bases and V 5 bases, and 13 bases lay outside the gene matches. This CDR3 region has 17 residues. In DNA, the CDR3 is TGTGCCAGCAGTATCCGTCGGACAGGGGTTTTGCATCAGCCCCAGCATTTT. As protein: CASSIRRTGVLHQPQHF.

The chain has TRBV5-4 and TRBJ2-2; weak D call: TRBD1 (6 bases). CDR1 and CDR2 from the germline V gene are SGHNT and YYREEE (reference sequence). Trimming took 1 base from V and 5 from J, leaving 15 bases between them. CDR3 length: 16 residues. Here the CDR3 reads CASSLRAQGPTGELFF. DNA for the CDR3: TGTGCCAGCAGCTTGCGGGCTCAGGGGCCAACCGGGGAGCTGTTTTTT.

The V call is TRBV7-9, the J call TRBJ1-2, with D tentatively TRBD1 (5 bases). The germline V and J ends were trimmed by 11 bases and 6 bases, with 19 bases remaining between them. The CDR3 runs to 13 residues. Germline-derived CDR1 and CDR2 are SEHNR and FQNEAQ (reference sequence). CDR3 DNA sequence: TGTGCCGTCAATAAGGGGCAGGGTGATGGCTACACCTTC. It encodes CAVNKGQGDGYTF.

This clone was detected only a few times. The rearrangement joins TRBV28 to TRBJ2-3; the D is unclear. Trimming stripped 6 bases from V and 0 bases from J, with 10 bases between. The CDR3 length is 14 residues. CDR1 and CDR2 from the germline V gene are MDHEN and SYDVKM. CDR3 DNA: TGTGCCAGCAGGACTGCAATAAGCACAGATACGCAGTATTTT. Its protein is CASRTAISTDTQYF.

The genes are TRBV5-1 and TRBJ2-7; 12 nucleotides agree with TRBD1. Per germline, CDR1 SGHRS and CDR2 YFSETQ. Trimming cost V 0 bases and J 5 bases; bases outside gene matches: 3. The CDR3 length is 15 residues. The CDR3 is CASSLEGQGADEQYF. The CDR3 nucleotides read TGCGCCAGCAGCTTGGAGGGACAGGGGGCGGACGAGCAGTACTTC.

This clone was detected only a few times. This same CDR3 is encoded by further DNA sequences in the sample. The J gene is TRBJ1-5, the V gene TRBV6-5; D remains unclear. V lost 0 bases, J lost 6 bases, and 6 bases lay in between. This CDR3 region has 13 residues. Per germline, CDR1 MNHEY and CDR2 SVGAGI. CDR3 loop: CASSYSRGQPQHF. Written as DNA, the CDR3 is TGTGCCAGCAGTTACTCAAGAGGTCAGCCCCAGCATTTT.